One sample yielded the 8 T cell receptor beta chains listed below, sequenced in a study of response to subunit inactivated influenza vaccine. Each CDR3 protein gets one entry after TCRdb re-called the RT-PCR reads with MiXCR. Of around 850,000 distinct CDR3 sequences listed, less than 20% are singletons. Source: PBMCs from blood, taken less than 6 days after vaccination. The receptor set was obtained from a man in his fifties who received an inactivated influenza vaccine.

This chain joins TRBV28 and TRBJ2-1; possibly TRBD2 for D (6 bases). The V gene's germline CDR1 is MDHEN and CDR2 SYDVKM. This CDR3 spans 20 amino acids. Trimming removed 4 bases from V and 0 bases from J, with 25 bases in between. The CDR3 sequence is CASSYPGAPGALSSYNEQFF. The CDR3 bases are TGTGCCAGCAGTTATCCCGGGGCCCCGGGAGCGCTGAGCTCCTACAATGAGCAGTTCTTC.

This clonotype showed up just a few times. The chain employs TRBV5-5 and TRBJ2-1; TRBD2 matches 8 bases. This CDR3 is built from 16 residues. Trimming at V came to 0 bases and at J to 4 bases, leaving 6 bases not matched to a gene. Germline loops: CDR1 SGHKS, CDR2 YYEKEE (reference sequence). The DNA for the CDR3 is TGTGCCAGCAGCTTGGGGGCTAGCGGGTGGTACAATGAGCAGTTCTTC. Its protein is CASSLGASGWYNEQFF. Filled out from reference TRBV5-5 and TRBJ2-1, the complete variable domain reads DAGVTQSPTHLIKTRGQQVTLRCSPISGHKSVSWYQQVLGQGPQFIFQYYEKEERGRGNFPDRFSARQFPNYSSELNVNALLLGDSALYLCASSLGASGWYNEQFFGPGTRLTVL.

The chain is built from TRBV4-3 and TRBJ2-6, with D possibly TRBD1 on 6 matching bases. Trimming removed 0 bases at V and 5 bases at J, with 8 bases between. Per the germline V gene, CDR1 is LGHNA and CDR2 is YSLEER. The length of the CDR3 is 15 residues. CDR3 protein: CASSQDWDRANVLTF. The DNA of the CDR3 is TGCGCCAGCAGCCAAGATTGGGACAGGGCCAACGTCCTGACTTTC.

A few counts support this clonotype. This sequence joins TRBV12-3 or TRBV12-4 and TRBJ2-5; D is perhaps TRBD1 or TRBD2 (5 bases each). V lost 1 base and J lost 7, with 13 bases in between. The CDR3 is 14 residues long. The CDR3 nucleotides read TGTGCCAGCAGTTTAGGGCCCAGTGGGGGGACCCAGTACTTC. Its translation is CASSLGPSGGTQYF.

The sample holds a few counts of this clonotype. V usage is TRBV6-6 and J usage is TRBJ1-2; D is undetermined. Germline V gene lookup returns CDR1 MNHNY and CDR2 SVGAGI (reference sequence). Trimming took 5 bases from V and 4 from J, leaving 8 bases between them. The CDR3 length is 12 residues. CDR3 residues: CASSQNIYGYTF. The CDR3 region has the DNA TGTGCCAGCAGTCAAAACATCTATGGCTACACCTTC.

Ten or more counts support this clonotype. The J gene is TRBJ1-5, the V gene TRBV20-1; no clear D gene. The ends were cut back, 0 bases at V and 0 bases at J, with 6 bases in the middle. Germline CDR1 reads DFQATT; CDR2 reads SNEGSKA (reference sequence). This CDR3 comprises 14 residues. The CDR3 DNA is TGCAGTGCTAGAGATGGGTATAGCAATCAGCCCCAGCATTTT. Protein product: CSARDGYSNQPQHF.

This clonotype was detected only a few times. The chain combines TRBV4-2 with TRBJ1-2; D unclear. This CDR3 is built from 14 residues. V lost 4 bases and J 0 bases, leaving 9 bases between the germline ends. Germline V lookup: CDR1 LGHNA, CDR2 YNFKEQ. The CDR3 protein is CASSPPRANYGYTF. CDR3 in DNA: TGTGCCAGCAGCCCCCCTCGCGCTAACTATGGCTACACCTTC.

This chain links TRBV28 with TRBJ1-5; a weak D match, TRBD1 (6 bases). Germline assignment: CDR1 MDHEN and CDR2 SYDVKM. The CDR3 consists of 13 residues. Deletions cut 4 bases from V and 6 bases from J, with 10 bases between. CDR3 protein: CASSSRGFQPQHF. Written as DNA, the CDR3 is TGTGCCAGCAGTTCTAGGGGGTTTCAGCCCCAGCATTTT. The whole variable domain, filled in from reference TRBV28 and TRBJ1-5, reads DVKVTQSSRYLVKRTGEKVFLECVQDMDHENMFWYRQDPGLGLRLIYFSYDVKMKEKGDIPEGYSVSREKKERFSLILESASTNQTSMYLCASSSRGFQPQHFGDGTRLSIL.